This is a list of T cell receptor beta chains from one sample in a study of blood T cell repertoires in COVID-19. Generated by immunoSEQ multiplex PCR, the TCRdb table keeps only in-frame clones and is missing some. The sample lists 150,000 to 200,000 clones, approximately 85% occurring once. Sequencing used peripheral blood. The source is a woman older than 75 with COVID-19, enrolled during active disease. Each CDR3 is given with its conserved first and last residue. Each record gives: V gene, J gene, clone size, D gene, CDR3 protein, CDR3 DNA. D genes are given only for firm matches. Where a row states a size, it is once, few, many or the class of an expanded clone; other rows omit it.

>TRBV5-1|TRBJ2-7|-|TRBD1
CASSLGQGDEQYF
TGCGCCAGCAGCTTGGGACAGGGTGACGAGCAGTACTTC
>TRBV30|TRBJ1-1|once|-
CAWSNSLGTEAFF
TGTGCCTGGAGTAACAGCCTGGGCACTGAAGCTTTCTTT
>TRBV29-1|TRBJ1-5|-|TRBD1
CSTRQGAGQPQHF
TGCAGCACGAGACAGGGGGCAGGTCAGCCCCAGCATTTT
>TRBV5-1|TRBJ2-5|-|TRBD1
CASSRDRVEETQYF
TGCGCCAGCAGCCGCGACAGGGTGGAAGAGACCCAGTACTTC
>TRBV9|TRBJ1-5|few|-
CASSLLGAASGGNQPQHF
TGTGCCAGCAGTCTCCTGGGGGCAGCCTCTGGGGGCAATCAGCCCCAGCATTTT
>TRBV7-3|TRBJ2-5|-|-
CASSPRVADETQYF
TGTGCCAGCAGCCCCCGGGTAGCGGACGAGACCCAGTACTTC
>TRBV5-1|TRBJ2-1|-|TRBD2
CASSLEPGLAYNEQFF
TGCGCCAGCAGCTTAGAACCGGGACTAGCTTACAATGAGCAGTTCTTC
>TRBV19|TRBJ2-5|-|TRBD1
CASSSMGQGAGETQYF
TGTGCCAGTAGTTCCATGGGACAGGGGGCCGGTGAGACCCAGTACTTC
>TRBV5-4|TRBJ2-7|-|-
CASSADSPTLHF
TGTGCCAGCAGCGCCGACAGTCCTACTCTGCACTTC
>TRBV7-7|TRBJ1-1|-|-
CASSSFAGTEAFF
TGTGCTAGCAGCTCCTTCGCGGGCACTGAAGCTTTCTTT
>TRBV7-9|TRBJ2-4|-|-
CASSPLGLAKNIQYF
TGTGCCAGCAGCCCCTTGGGACTAGCCAAAAACATTCAGTACTTC
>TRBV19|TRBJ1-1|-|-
CASSMRGTGQNTEAFF
TGTGCCAGTAGTATGAGGGGAACGGGACAGAACACTGAAGCTTTCTTT
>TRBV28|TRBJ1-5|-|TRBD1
CASSATRGRGVHYSNQPQHF
TGTGCCAGCAGTGCAACCAGGGGGCGAGGAGTACATTATAGCAATCAGCCCCAGCATTTT
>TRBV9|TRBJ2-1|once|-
CASSVTGVNEQFF
TGTGCCAGCAGCGTAACGGGGGTGAATGAGCAGTTCTTC
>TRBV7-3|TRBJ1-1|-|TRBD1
CATQGQGRVTEAFF
TGTGCCACCCAGGGACAGGGGAGGGTCACTGAAGCTTTCTTT
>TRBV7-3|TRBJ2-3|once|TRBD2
CASSLGGVSTDTQYF
TGTGCCAGCAGCTTAGGGGGGGTTAGCACAGATACGCAGTATTTT
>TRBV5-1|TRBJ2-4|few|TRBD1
CASSSGTGTQNIQYF
TGCGCCAGCAGCTCCGGGACAGGGACCCAAAACATTCAGTACTTC
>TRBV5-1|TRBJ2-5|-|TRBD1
CASSFGGTGEVETQYF
TGCGCCAGCAGCTTCGGCGGAACAGGGGAAGTGGAGACCCAGTACTTC
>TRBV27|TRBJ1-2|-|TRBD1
CASNSGGTGGLYGYTF
TGTGCCAGCAACTCAGGGGGGACAGGGGGCCTCTATGGCTACACCTTC
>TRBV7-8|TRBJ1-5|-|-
CASSLGGTSNQPQHF
TGTGCCAGCAGCTTAGGAGGGACAAGCAATCAGCCCCAGCATTTT
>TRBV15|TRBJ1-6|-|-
CATKPGYNSPLHF
TGTGCCACCAAGCCGGGGTATAATTCACCCCTCCACTTT
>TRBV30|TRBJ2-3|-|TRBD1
CAWSPGTDYTDTQYF
TGTGCCTGGAGTCCCGGGACAGACTACACAGATACGCAGTATTTT
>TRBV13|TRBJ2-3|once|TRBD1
CASSSNSDRGPGTDTQYF
TGTGCCAGCAGCTCAAACTCGGACAGGGGGCCCGGCACAGATACGCAGTATTTT
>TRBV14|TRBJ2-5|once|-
CASSPGTSQGETQYF
TGTGCCAGCAGCCCCGGGACATCCCAAGGGGAGACCCAGTACTTC
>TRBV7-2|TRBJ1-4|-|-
CASSLSLGDEKLFF
TGTGCCAGCAGCCTGTCGTTGGGCGATGAAAAACTGTTTTTT
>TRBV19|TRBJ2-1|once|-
CASSGTGTPYNEQFF
TGTGCCAGTAGTGGAACCGGGACACCCTACAATGAGCAGTTCTTC
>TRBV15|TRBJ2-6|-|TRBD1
CATSAQGQHGANVLTF
TGTGCCACCAGCGCACAGGGGCAGCATGGGGCCAACGTCCTGACTTTC
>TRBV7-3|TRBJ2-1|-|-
CASSPYAGSSYNEQFF
TGTGCCAGCAGTCCATATGCGGGGAGCTCCTACAATGAGCAGTTCTTC
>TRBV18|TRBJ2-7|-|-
CASSPDRNSYEQYF
TGTGCCAGCTCACCGGACAGAAACTCCTACGAGCAGTACTTC
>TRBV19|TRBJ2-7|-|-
CASSQRQATYEQYF
TGTGCCAGTAGTCAAAGACAGGCAACCTACGAGCAGTACTTC
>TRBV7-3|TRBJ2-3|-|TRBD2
CASSKLAASTDTQYF
TGTGCCAGCAGCAAACTAGCGGCTAGCACAGATACGCAGTATTTT
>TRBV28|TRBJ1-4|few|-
CASSFPAPVEKLFF
TGTGCCAGCAGTTTCCCCGCCCCGGTTGAAAAACTGTTTTTT
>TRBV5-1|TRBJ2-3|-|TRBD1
CASSRRTGDGDTQYF
TGCGCCAGCAGCCGCCGTACAGGGGATGGGGATACGCAGTATTTT
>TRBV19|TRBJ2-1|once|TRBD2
CASSIEVLRELFHYEQFF
TGTGCCAGTAGTATTGAGGTATTGCGGGAGTTATTTCACTATGAGCAGTTCTTC
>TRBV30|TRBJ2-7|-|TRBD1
CAWSVTSARDRGHEQYF
TGTGCCTGGAGCGTTACCTCGGCCCGGGACAGGGGCCACGAGCAGTACTTC
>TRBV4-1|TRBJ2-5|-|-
CASSQAAGEETQYF
TGCGCCAGCAGCCAAGCTGCAGGGGAAGAGACCCAGTACTTC
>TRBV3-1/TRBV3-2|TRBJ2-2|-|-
CASSQGVLANTGELFF
TGTGCCAGCAGCCAAGGGGTCCTAGCGAACACCGGGGAGCTGTTTTTT
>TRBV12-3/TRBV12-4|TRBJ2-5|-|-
CASSLRGGETQYF
TGTGCCAGCAGTTTAAGAGGTGGAGAGACCCAGTACTTC
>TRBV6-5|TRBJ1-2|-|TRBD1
CASSFRQGHGYTF
TGTGCCAGCAGTTTCCGACAGGGCCATGGCTACACCTTC
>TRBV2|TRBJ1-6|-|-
CASSAQGSYNSPLHF
TGTGCCAGCAGTGCCCAGGGCTCCTATAATTCACCCCTCCACTTT
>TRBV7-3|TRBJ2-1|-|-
CASSLRTALGNEQFF
TGTGCCAGCAGCTTAAGGACAGCATTAGGAAATGAGCAGTTCTTC
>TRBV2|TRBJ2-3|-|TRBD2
CASSEQLAGVDTQYF
TGTGCCAGCAGTGAACAACTAGCGGGAGTAGATACGCAGTATTTT
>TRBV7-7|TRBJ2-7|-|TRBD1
CASSPDRVGFYEQYF
TGTGCTAGCAGTCCCGACAGGGTCGGGTTCTACGAGCAGTACTTC
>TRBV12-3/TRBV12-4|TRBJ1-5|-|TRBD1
CASSLGQGQPQHF
TGTGCCAGCAGTTTAGGACAGGGACAGCCCCAGCATTTT
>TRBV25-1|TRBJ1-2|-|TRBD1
CASSGTGNYGYTF
TGTGCCAGCAGTGGGACAGGGAACTATGGCTACACCTTC
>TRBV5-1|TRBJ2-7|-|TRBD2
CASSTLLAGGGEQYF
TGCGCCAGCAGCACTCTACTAGCGGGAGGCGGCGAGCAGTACTTC
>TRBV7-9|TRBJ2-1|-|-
CASSSGTLSYNEQFF
TGTGCCAGCAGCTCAGGGACTCTATCCTACAATGAGCAGTTCTTC
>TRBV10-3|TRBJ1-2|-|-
CAISESHRRNTNYGYTF
TGTGCCATCAGTGAGTCTCACAGGCGGAATACTAACTATGGCTACACCTTC
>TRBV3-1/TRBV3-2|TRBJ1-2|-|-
CASSHGAGYYGYTF
TGTGCCAGCAGCCACGGAGCAGGGTACTATGGCTACACCTTC
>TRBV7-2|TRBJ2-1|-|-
CASSFGNIYNEQFF
TGTGCCAGCAGCTTTGGCAATATCTACAATGAGCAGTTCTTC
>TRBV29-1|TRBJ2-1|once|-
CSVEPARSINEQFF
TGCAGCGTTGAGCCAGCTAGAAGTATCAATGAGCAGTTCTTC
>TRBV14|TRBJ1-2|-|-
CASSPGLVYGYTF
TGTGCCAGCAGCCCCGGGTTGGTCTATGGCTACACCTTC
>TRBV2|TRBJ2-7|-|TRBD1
CASRDRAYEQYF
TGTGCCAGCCGGGACAGGGCTTACGAGCAGTACTTC
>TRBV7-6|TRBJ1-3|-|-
CASSLGQPSGNTIYF
TGTGCCAGCAGCTTAGGGCAACCCTCTGGAAACACCATATATTTT